This TCR beta chain was captured in a study of shared clonotypes between healthy human individuals. For the study at large: Each donor had three CD4 naive, three CD4 memory, two CD8 naive and one CD8 memory plate.

The CDR3 is 15 amino acids. The germline CDR1 and CDR2 sequences are SGHRS and YFSETQ. The V end lost 0 bases, the J end lost 3 bases, and 12 bases lay between the germline ends. Healthy HIV-negative adults with no recent acute infections or vaccinations were recruited as donors. In the CD4+ fraction, cells were divided into CD45RA+ naive and CD45RA-negative memory subsets. Researchers divided each subset's genomic DNA evenly across several immunoSEQ plates. Sequencing used immunoSEQ multiplex PCR; TCRdb keeps in-frame clones, though not all of them. The sample comprises some 1,400,000 clones, 95% to 97% of which are singletons, and roughly 1.1% rests with the top ten.

The receptor was derived from a man aged 30-40 years in good health. Material for sequencing was naive CD4+ T cells sorted from blood. The subset here: CD45RA+ positively selected. This sequence joins TRBV5-1 and TRBJ2-5, with D perhaps TRBD2 (5 bases). The CDR3 spells CASSLGGSTKETQYF. CDR3 nucleotide sequence: TGCGCCAGCAGCTTGGGAGGGAGCACTAAAGAGACCCAGTACTTC.